This TCR beta chain stems from a study of control samples from healthy donors and cancer patients. The CDR3 is made up of 14 amino acids. Germline V gene sequence: CDR1 SGHDT, CDR2 YYEEEE. Trimming removed 2 bases at V and 6 bases at J, with 13 bases between. Measured with immunoSEQ multiplex PCR; TCRdb has only the in-frame clones, and not every one. The table lists about 140,000 clones, 85% to 95% of them singletons. What was sequenced was blood. The receptor was derived from a man aged 40-50 years in good health. The chain combines TRBV5-6 with TRBJ2-3, with D possibly matching TRBD1 (6 bases). The CDR3 DNA sequence: TGTGCCAGCAGCTTAGGGTTAACAGGGGATACGCAGTATTTT. Translated, it gives CASSLGLTGDTQYF.